This T cell receptor (beta chain) came from a study of T-cell memory formation after mild COVID-19. V shed 10 bases, J shed 0 bases, and the junction held 5 bases outside the gene matches. Germline V CDR1 and CDR2: MNHEY, SVGAGI. This CDR3 is 13 amino acids long. TCRdb reprocessed the 5' RACE reads with MiXCR, giving one entry per CDR3 protein. Among 400,000 to 550,000 distinct CDR3 sequences, about 23% were seen once, and the ten largest hold roughly an eighth. Material for sequencing was PBMCs or a T cell subset sorted from them (not recorded which). The TCR was taken from an adult woman who had mild COVID-19 (a few samples of this study predate the infection). Cell type and time point are not known. This chain uses TRBV6-5 with TRBJ2-7; 8 nucleotides match TRBD2. The CDR3 sequence is CATAGVYSYEQYF. In DNA form, the CDR3 reads TGTGCCACAGCGGGAGTCTACTCCTACGAGCAGTACTTC.